A single sample is the source of the 5 T cell receptor beta chains below, sequenced in a study of cytomegalovirus exposure and HLA in healthy donors. Libraries were prepared by immunoSEQ multiplex PCR; TCRdb keeps only in-frame clonotypes and omits some of them. Of tens of thousands of clones listed, 85% were seen once; the top ten hold about 3%. Sequenced input: PBMCs. These receptors all stem from a young man in good health and CMV-seronegative.

The V gene is TRBV9, the J gene TRBJ1-1; D uncertain. The CDR3 has 15 residues. V shed 0 bases and J shed 0 bases, with 9 bases lying between them. CDR1 is SGDLS and CDR2 is YYNGEE in the germline V gene. CDR3 in amino acids: CASSVVERVNTEAFF. CDR3 bases: TGTGCCAGCAGCGTAGTAGAAAGAGTGAACACTGAAGCTTTCTTT.

V usage is TRBV18 and J usage is TRBJ2-2, with D perhaps TRBD2 (6 bases). The germline gives CDR1 KGHSH, CDR2 LQKENI. Trimming took 6 bases from V and 10 from J, leaving 15 bases between them. The CDR3 totals 13 residues. CDR3 sequence (DNA): TGTGCCAGCTCCTCCCGGGACTCCGAGGAGCTGTTTTTT. This gives the protein CASSSRDSEELFF.

This chain connects TRBV12-1 to TRBJ2-1; the table's TRBD2 call for D was not verified on the DNA. TRBV12-1 is given as a pseudogene. The CDR3 is 17 amino acids. The CDR3 here is CASSHSWAAGRDNEQFF. The CDR3 coding sequence is TGTGCCAGCAGCCACTCATGGGCAGCGGGAAGGGACAATGAGCAGTTCTTC.

For the CDR3, the DNA is TGTGCCACCACAGGGGGCCGGGGCTACACCTTC. Its translation is CATTGGRGYTF. The chain is built from TRBV28 and TRBJ1-2, with 9 bases fitting TRBD1. The CDR3 has 11 amino acids. Germline CDR1 is MDHEN and CDR2 is SYDVKM. The trim removed 10 bases at V and 8 bases at J, leaving 5 bases unmatched.

This clone was recorded a few times. The J gene is TRBJ2-2, the V gene TRBV10-2; D unresolved. The CDR3 loop spans 11 amino acids. V lost 11 bases and J lost 2, with 6 bases in between. Germline V gene lookup returns CDR1 WSHSY and CDR2 SAAADI. The CDR3 bases are TGCGCCTCCACAAACACCGGGGAGCTGTTTTTT. It yields the protein CASTNTGELFF.